This T cell receptor beta chain was identified during a study of blood T cell repertoires in COVID-19. At the level of the study: The United States, Italy and Spain provided the acute and convalescent COVID-19 samples.

The length of the CDR3 is 21 residues. Germline assignment: CDR1 SGHVS and CDR2 FQNEAQ. The V segment lost 4 bases and the J segment 1 base; nucleotides outside the gene matches: 14. Study processing details: The authors estimated nucleated cell counts from reference gene primer amplification. Sequencing used immunoSEQ multiplex PCR; TCRdb keeps in-frame clones, though not all of them. That table gives V, J and clone size, and the DNA gave D and trimming. Among approximately 50,000 clones listed, 87% were seen once. Input material: peripheral blood. The V gene is TRBV7-8, the J gene TRBJ2-3; 16 bases agree with TRBD2. The clonotype originates from a man aged 45-60 years with active COVID-19. Here the CDR3 reads CASSSPGLAGGPGGRTDTQYF. The CDR3 DNA reads TGTGCCAGCAGCTCACCGGGACTAGCGGGGGGGCCAGGTGGTCGCACAGATACGCAGTATTTT.